One sample yielded the 12 T cell receptor beta chains listed below, sequenced in a study of blood T cell repertoires in COVID-19. Profiled with immunoSEQ multiplex PCR; TCRdb holds only in-frame clones, not every one. The table shows 200,000 to 250,000 clones, with approximately 90% occurring only once. The sequencing input was peripheral blood. The receptors stem from a man between 60 and 70 years old who had recovered from COVID-19.

V usage is TRBV12-3 or TRBV12-4 and J usage is TRBJ1-1; TRBD1 might be the D (6 bases). Between the trimmed V and J ends, which lost 4 bases and 2 bases, there was a span of 8 bases. This CDR3 has 13 residues. This chain's CDR3 is CASSSQGNTEAFF. The CDR3 region has the DNA TGTGCCAGCAGTTCACAGGGTAACACTGAAGCTTTCTTT.

The chain couples TRBV7-2 to TRBJ1-5, with TRBD1 as a possible D gene (5 bases). The CDR3 length is 16 residues. Trimming shortened V by 6 bases and J by 0 bases, and 15 bases separated the two germline ends. CDR1 is SGHTA, CDR2 FQGNSA, per germline. DNA of the CDR3: TGTGCCAGCAGGACAGAAATAGGTAATAGCAATCAGCCCCAGCATTTT. Translating gives CASRTEIGNSNQPQHF. Supplemented by reference TRBV7-2 and TRBJ1-5, the full variable domain reads GAGVSQSPSNKVTEKGKDVELRCDPISGHTALYWYRQSLGQGLEFLIYFQGNSAPDKSGLPSDRFSAERTGGSVSTLTIQRTQQEDSAVYLCASRTEIGNSNQPQHFGDGTRLSIL.

The chain has TRBV10-3 and TRBJ2-2; a weak D match, TRBD2 (5 bases). The CDR3 length is 15 residues. V lost 0 bases, J lost 0 bases, and 5 bases lay in between. Germline lookup yields CDR1 ENHRY and CDR2 SYGVKD. CDR3 sequence: CAISESSANTGELFF. The CDR3 DNA reads TGTGCCATCAGTGAGTCTAGCGCGAACACCGGGGAGCTGTTTTTT.

The chain links TRBV24-1 to TRBJ2-2; weak D call: TRBD1 (6 bases). Trimming took off 3 bases at V and 1 base at J, with 11 bases between the two ends. This CDR3 is built from 16 residues. The germline CDR1 and CDR2 sequences are KGHDR and SFDVKD. DNA for the CDR3: TGTGCCACCAGTGATCACAGGGTTGGGAACACCGGGGAGCTGTTTTTT. It specifies CATSDHRVGNTGELFF.

The V call is TRBV10-1, the J call TRBJ2-1, with 14 bases matching TRBD2. The CDR3 is 15 amino acids. With 2 bases clipped from V and 7 bases from J, the junction kept 1 base outside the gene matches. CDR1 is WNHNN, CDR2 SYGVQD, per germline (reference sequence). In DNA, the CDR3 is TGCGCCAGCAGTGAGGGGACTAGCGGGAGTAATGAGCAGTTCTTC. This translates into CASSEGTSGSNEQFF.

CDR3 nucleotides: TGTGCCACCAGTGATGCACAGGGGACGGTCGGCACAGATACGCAGTATTTT. Its translation: CATSDAQGTVGTDTQYF. V and J are TRBV24-1 and TRBJ2-3; 7 bases agree with TRBD1. Trimming cost V 3 bases and J 1 base; bases outside gene matches: 9. Germline V gene lookup returns CDR1 KGHDR and CDR2 SFDVKD. This CDR3 is built from 17 residues.

The chain combines TRBV7-9 with TRBJ2-1, with D uncertain. Trimming shortened V by 1 base and J by 12 bases, and 13 bases separated the two germline ends. Per the germline V gene, CDR1 is SEHNR and CDR2 is FQNEAQ (reference sequence). The CDR3 sequence is 13 residues long. CDR3 in amino acids: CASSLGVDRGQFF. CDR3 DNA sequence: TGTGCCAGCAGCTTAGGGGTTGATCGAGGGCAGTTCTTC. Full variable domain (rest looked up from reference TRBV7-9 and TRBJ2-1): DTGVSQNPRHKITKRGQNVTFRCDPISEHNRLYWYRQTLGQGPEFLTYFQNEAQLEKSRLLSDRFSAERPKGSFSTLEIQRTEQGDSAMYLCASSLGVDRGQFFGPGTRLTVL.

This clone has only one observation. Written as DNA, the CDR3 is TGTGCCACCAGTGAGGACCCGGGACAGGGCTCTGAAAAACTGTTTTTT. This translates into CATSEDPGQGSEKLFF. J is TRBJ1-4 and V is TRBV24-1; the match to TRBD1 covers 9 bases. The J segment lost 7 bases and the V segment lost 4 bases, leaving 9 bases of the junction unmatched. Looked up from germline, CDR1 is KGHDR and CDR2 is SFDVKD. The CDR3 consists of 16 residues.

This chain links TRBV28 with TRBJ2-3; TRBD2 is a possible D gene (5 bases). Germline V gene sequence: CDR1 MDHEN, CDR2 SYDVKM. The V and J ends lost 3 bases and 2 bases respectively, with 12 bases between them. The length of the CDR3 is 15 residues. The chain's CDR3 is CASSFRQDYTDTQYF. CDR3 sequence (DNA): TGTGCCAGCAGTTTCAGACAAGACTACACAGATACGCAGTATTTT.

J is TRBJ1-2 and V is TRBV30; unclear D gene. Deletions cut 4 bases from V and 8 bases from J, with 23 bases between. Germline CDR1 GTSNPN, CDR2 SVGIG (reference sequence). CDR3 length: 15 residues. CDR3 coding DNA: TGTGCCTGGACCCAAGGTCGGGTCGACCTGAACGGCTACACCTTC. Translated: CAWTQGRVDLNGYTF.

The V and J genes are TRBV12-3 or TRBV12-4 and TRBJ2-7; 7 bases fit TRBD1. J lost 5 bases, V lost 8 bases, and 9 bases had no gene match. The CDR3 contains 13 residues. This CDR3 reads CASAIQGQDEQYF. The CDR3 DNA reads as TGTGCCAGCGCCATACAGGGGCAGGACGAGCAGTACTTC.

The chain has TRBV24-1 and TRBJ2-3; 10 positions agree with TRBD1. The CDR3 has 16 residues. Germline V lookup: CDR1 KGHDR, CDR2 SFDVKD. V trimming: 3 bases; J trimming: 1 base; junction bases outside the gene matches: 3. The CDR3 loop is CATSDPGQGGTDTQYF. The CDR3 DNA follows: TGTGCCACCAGTGATCCCGGACAGGGGGGCACAGATACGCAGTATTTT.